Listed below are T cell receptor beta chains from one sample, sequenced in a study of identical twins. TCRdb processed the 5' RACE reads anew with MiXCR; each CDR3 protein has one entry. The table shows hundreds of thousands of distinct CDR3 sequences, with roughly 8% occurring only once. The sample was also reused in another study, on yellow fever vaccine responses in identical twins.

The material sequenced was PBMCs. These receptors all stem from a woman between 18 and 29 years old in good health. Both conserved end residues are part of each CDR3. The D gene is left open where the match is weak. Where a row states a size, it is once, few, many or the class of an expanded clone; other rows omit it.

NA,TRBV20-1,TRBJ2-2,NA,TGCAGTGCGAAGGAGGGCTTCGGGGAGCTGTTTTTT,CSAKEGFGELFF
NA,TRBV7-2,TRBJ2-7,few,TGTGCCAGCAGCTTAACACCGCAGGAGCAGTACTTC,CASSLTPQEQYF
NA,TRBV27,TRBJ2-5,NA,TGTGCCAGCAGGTCCAGGGTGGAGACCCAGTACTTC,CASRSRVETQYF
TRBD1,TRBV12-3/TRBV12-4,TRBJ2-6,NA,TGTGCCAGCAGTTTAGCGGACGGAAAGGGACAGGCTGGGGCCAACGTCCTGACTTTC,CASSLADGKGQAGANVLTF
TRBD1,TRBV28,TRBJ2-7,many,TGTGCCAGCAGTATGAGTAGGGGACAGCTCTCCTACGAGCAGTACTTC,CASSMSRGQLSYEQYF
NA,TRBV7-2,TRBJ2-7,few,TGTGCCAGCAGCCTTGACAGCTCCCCTTCCTACGAGCAGTACTTC,CASSLDSSPSYEQYF
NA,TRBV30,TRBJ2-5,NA,TGTGCCTGGAGTACCGACCTAAGGGAGGAGACCCAGTACTTC,CAWSTDLREETQYF
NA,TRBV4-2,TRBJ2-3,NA,TGTGCCAGCAGCTCCTCTCCGGGAGATACGCAGTATTTT,CASSSSPGDTQYF
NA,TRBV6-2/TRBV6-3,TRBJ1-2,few,TGTGCCAGCAGTTACGGCAGGGGTCAGAACTATGGCTACACCTTC,CASSYGRGQNYGYTF
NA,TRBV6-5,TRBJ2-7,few,TGTGCCAGCAGTTGGATCGTCAGGGGCCAATCCTACGAGCAGTACTTC,CASSWIVRGQSYEQYF
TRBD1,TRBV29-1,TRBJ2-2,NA,TGCAGCGTTGGACAGGGGGCGCGTGGGGCCTTCGGGGAGCTGTTTTTT,CSVGQGARGAFGELFF
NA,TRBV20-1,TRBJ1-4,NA,TGCAGTGCTAGAGATTTGGGAGCTAATGAAAAACTGTTTTTT,CSARDLGANEKLFF
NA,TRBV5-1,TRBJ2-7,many,TGCGCCAGCAGCCCGGGAGCAGGCCCAACCTACGAGCAGTACTTC,CASSPGAGPTYEQYF
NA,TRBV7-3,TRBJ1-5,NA,TGTGCCAGCAGCTCAAGGGACGACGATAGCAATCAGCCCCAGCATTTT,CASSSRDDDSNQPQHF
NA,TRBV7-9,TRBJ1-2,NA,TGTGCCAGCAGCTTACTGTTGAGGGGCGAGGGAGGCTACACCTTC,CASSLLLRGEGGYTF
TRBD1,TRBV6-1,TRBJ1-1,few,TGTGCCAGCGGCCGACACAGGGGGGGGAACACTGAAGCTTTCTTT,CASGRHRGGNTEAFF
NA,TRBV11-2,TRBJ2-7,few,TGTGCCAGCAGAGGCCCCGGGGTGAGAAGCTACGAGCAGTACTTC,CASRGPGVRSYEQYF
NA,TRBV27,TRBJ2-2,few,TGTGCCAGCAGACCCCTAGGTGCCGGGGAGCTGTTTTTT,CASRPLGAGELFF
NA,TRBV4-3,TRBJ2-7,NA,TGCGCCAGCAGCCAAGATTACTACTCAACCTACGAGCAGTACTTC,CASSQDYYSTYEQYF
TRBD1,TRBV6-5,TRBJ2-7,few,TGTGCCAGCAGCTATTACGAGGGACAGGGGGCCCACGAGCAGTACTTC,CASSYYEGQGAHEQYF
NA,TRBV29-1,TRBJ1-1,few,TGCAGCGTTTCCGGGACATCGAACACTGAAGCTTTCTTT,CSVSGTSNTEAFF
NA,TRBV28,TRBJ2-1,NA,TGTGCCAGCAGTTTAACGGCAGGGTCGTTCTTC,CASSLTAGSFF
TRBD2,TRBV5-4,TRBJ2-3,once,TGTGCCAGCGGGACTAGCGGTTTGGGCACAGATACGCAGTATTTT,CASGTSGLGTDTQYF
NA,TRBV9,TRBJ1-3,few,TGTGCCAGCAGCGTCCTCGGGTCTGGAAACACCATATATTTT,CASSVLGSGNTIYF
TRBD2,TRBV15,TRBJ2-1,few,TGTGCCACCAGCAGTTCGTTACTAGCGGGGGACGGGGATGAGCAGTTCTTC,CATSSSLLAGDGDEQFF
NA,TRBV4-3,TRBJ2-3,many,TGCGCCAGCAGCAAAGGGCTTCTTTATCGGGATACGCAGTATTTT,CASSKGLLYRDTQYF
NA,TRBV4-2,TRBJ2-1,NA,TGTGCCAGCAGCCAAGGCGGCAGATTATACAATGAGCAGTTCTTC,CASSQGGRLYNEQFF
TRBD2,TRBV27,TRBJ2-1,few,TGTGCCAGCAGTTTATTGGGGAGGGTAAGGTTCTTC,CASSLLGRVRFF
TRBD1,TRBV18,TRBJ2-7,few,TGTGCCAGCTCACTGGGACAGCCAAGCTCCTACGAGCAGTACTTC,CASSLGQPSSYEQYF
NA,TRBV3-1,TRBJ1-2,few,TGTGCCAGCAGCCCCGCGGGGAGCTATGGCTACACCTTC,CASSPAGSYGYTF
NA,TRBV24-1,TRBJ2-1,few,TGTGCCACCAGTGATGGGGGTGAGAATGAGCAGTTCTTC,CATSDGGENEQFF
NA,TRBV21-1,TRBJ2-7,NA,TGTGCCAGCAGCAAAGATCAGGGGGCCTTATACGAGCAGTACTTC,CASSKDQGALYEQYF
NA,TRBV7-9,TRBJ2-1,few,TGTGCCAGCAGCTTAACGACGGGGTTAAACTACAATGAGCAGTTCTTC,CASSLTTGLNYNEQFF
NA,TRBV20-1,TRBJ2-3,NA,TGCAGTGCCGTGACACTTTACACAGATACGCAGTATTTT,CSAVTLYTDTQYF
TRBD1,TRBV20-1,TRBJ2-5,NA,TGCAGTGCTAGACCTGACAGGGGGGTTGAGACCCAGTACTTC,CSARPDRGVETQYF
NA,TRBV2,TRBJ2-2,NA,TGTGCCCGCAGTTTAGCGCTTCGGACAATATTTAAGACCGGGGAGCTGTTTTTT,CARSLALRTIFKTGELFF
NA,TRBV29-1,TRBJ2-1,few,TGCAGCGTTGGCTTGGGGGCAGGTGAGCAGTTCTTC,CSVGLGAGEQFF
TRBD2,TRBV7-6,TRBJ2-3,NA,TGTGCCAGCAGCTTATCCGGCGGGAGCGCAGATACGCAGTATTTT,CASSLSGGSADTQYF
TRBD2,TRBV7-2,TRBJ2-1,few,TGTGCCAGCAGATCTACTAGCGGGGGGGCCTATGAGCAGTTCTTC,CASRSTSGGAYEQFF
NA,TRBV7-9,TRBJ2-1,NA,TGTGCCAGCAGCGGACGTCTAGAGGGAGGGGGTAATGAGCAGTTCTTC,CASSGRLEGGGNEQFF
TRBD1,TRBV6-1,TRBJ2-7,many,TGTGCCAGCACCACGGGACAGCCAACCTACGAGCAGTACTTC,CASTTGQPTYEQYF
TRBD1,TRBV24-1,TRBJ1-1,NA,TGTGCCACCAGTGATACCCCCAAATGGACAGGGGTTACTGAAGCTTTCTTT,CATSDTPKWTGVTEAFF
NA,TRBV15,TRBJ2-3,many,TGTGCCACCAGCAGTGAGCAGGGACCTACGGTTGCAGATACGCAGTATTTT,CATSSEQGPTVADTQYF